These 25 T cell receptor beta chains were all obtained from the same sample, sequenced in a study of CD4 and CD8 cells across lung adenocarcinoma regions. TCRdb redid the calling of the PCR reads with MiXCR, one entry per CDR3 protein. The table lists about 3,300 distinct CDR3 sequences, over 60% of them singletons, with 15% to 20% in the top ten. The sequencing input was CD4+ T cells from the margin of a lung tumor. The source is a female donor with lung adenocarcinoma. The CD4 and CD8 labels of this study may be unreliable.

The sample holds a few counts of this clonotype. The V call is TRBV6-1, the J call TRBJ2-1; 10 nucleotides match TRBD2. The CDR3 contains 15 residues. Germline V gene data show CDR1 as MNHNS and CDR2 as SASEGT. J lost 7 bases, V lost 6 bases, and 9 bases had no gene match. The CDR3 region is CASRKVAGGVNEQFF. The CDR3 coding sequence is TGTGCCAGCAGAAAAGTAGCGGGAGGTGTTAATGAGCAGTTCTTC.

This clonotype was recorded only once. The V and J genes are TRBV5-1 and TRBJ2-3; D is unclear. The germline V gene has CDR1 SGHRS and CDR2 YFSETQ. The V gene lost 1 base and the J gene lost 1 base, with 10 bases spanning the gap. The CDR3 consists of 15 residues. In DNA, the CDR3 is TGCGCCAGCAGCTTGCCCCCACTGGGCACAGATACGCAGTATTTT. This gives the protein CASSLPPLGTDTQYF.

In its sample, this clonotype was seen a few times. The chain uses TRBV22-1 and TRBJ1-1. TRBV22-1 is flagged as a pseudogene. This CDR3 comprises 10 residues. Here the CDR3 reads CLGIARAHVF. Here the CDR3 DNA reads TGTCTTGGGATCGCAAGAGCACACGTCTTT.

This clonotype is categorized as large. The chain carries TRBV7-8 and TRBJ2-1; weak D call: TRBD2 (6 bases). Germline V lookup: CDR1 SGHVS, CDR2 FQNEAQ. This CDR3 spans 13 amino acids. V shed 5 bases and J shed 12 bases, with 17 bases lying between them. The CDR3 region has the DNA TGTGCCAGCAGCACCAGGACTACTCTCCTGCAGTTCTTC. It specifies CASSTRTTLLQFF.

Worth noting for this clonotype: The junction departs from the called germline gene at one end, perhaps through a read error. The V gene is TRBV12-3 or TRBV12-4, the J gene TRBJ2-4; no firm D call. The CDR3 consists of 14 residues. The chain's CDR3 is CASSVPRPKNTQYF. The CDR3 DNA reads TGTGCCAGCAGTGTCCCGCGACCCAAAAACACGCAGTATTTC.

V gene TRBV6-1 combines with J gene TRBJ2-1; TRBD2 is a possible D gene (5 bases). The CDR3 spans 13 residues. V was clipped by 6 bases and J by 9 bases, with 15 bases between them. CDR1 is MNHNS and CDR2 is SASEGT in the germline V gene. DNA for the CDR3: TGTGCCAGCAGGCCTACTAGTCTGGGTGAGCAGTTCTTC. Translation gives CASRPTSLGEQFF.

This rearrangement joins TRBV7-6 to TRBJ2-1, with 8 bases aligning to TRBD2. The CDR3 runs 16 residues. J was trimmed by 4 bases and V by 1 base; bases with no gene match: 6. Germline lookup yields CDR1 SGHVS and CDR2 FNYEAQ. CDR3 region: CASSLGFSGAYNEQFF. Written as DNA, the CDR3 is TGTGCCAGCAGCTTAGGATTTAGCGGGGCATACAATGAGCAGTTCTTC.

This clonotype is classed as large. The chain recombines TRBV6-4 with TRBJ1-2; the match to TRBD1 covers 9 bases. V dropped 3 bases and J dropped 2; count of bases not matched to a gene: 4. Germline assignment: CDR1 MRHNA and CDR2 SNTAGT. The CDR3 spans 15 residues. CDR3 bases: TGTGCCAGCAGTGAGTCGACAGGGGGGAACTATGGCTACACCTTC. It codes for CASSESTGGNYGYTF.

This clonotype was recorded a few times. The V call is TRBV5-8, the J call TRBJ1-1; the D gene is possibly TRBD1 (5 bases). In germline, CDR1 is SGHTS, CDR2 YDEGEE. V was trimmed by 1 base and J by 1 base, leaving 8 bases between them. The CDR3 is 14 residues long. The CDR3 sequence is CASSLRGENTEAFF. CDR3 bases: TGTGCCAGCAGCTTGAGGGGCGAGAACACTGAAGCTTTCTTT.

This clonotype was seen only a few times. The chain carries TRBV6-1 and TRBJ2-1; D is undetermined. The germline V and J ends were trimmed by 3 bases and 3 bases, with 12 bases remaining between them. CDR1 is MNHNS, CDR2 SASEGT, per germline. This CDR3 has 15 residues. CDR3 DNA sequence: TGTGCCAGCAGTGACTTAACCTCGGACTACAATGAGCAGTTCTTC. It encodes CASSDLTSDYNEQFF.

This clonotype occurred a few times. The V gene is TRBV6-4, the J gene TRBJ1-1; D is unclear. This CDR3 is 14 amino acids long. Trimming took off 2 bases at V and 1 base at J, with 8 bases between the two ends. CDR1 is MRHNA, CDR2 SNTAGT, per germline. The CDR3 loop is CASSDLRRNTEAFF. As DNA, the CDR3 is TGTGCCAGCAGTGACCTAAGACGGAACACTGAAGCTTTCTTT.

This clonotype is classed as medium-sized. The chain is built from TRBV6-1 and TRBJ1-2; D call uncertain. Trimming stripped 4 bases from V and 4 bases from J, with 16 bases between. The CDR3 contains 15 residues. Germline V gene data show CDR1 as MNHNS and CDR2 as SASEGT. The CDR3 DNA reads as TGTGCCAGCAGTGCCAACCCTCGCAGTATCTATGGCTACACCTTC. Translated, it gives CASSANPRSIYGYTF.

The genes are TRBV6-5 and TRBJ2-6; D perhaps matches TRBD2 (5 bases). From germline, CDR1 is MNHEY and CDR2 SVGAGI. The CDR3 spans 15 residues. Trimming stripped 4 bases from V and 0 bases from J, with 7 bases between. CDR3 sequence: CASSLTISGANVLTF. The CDR3 DNA reads TGTGCCAGCAGTTTGACTATCTCTGGGGCCAACGTCCTGACTTTC.

The chain joins TRBV6-1 to TRBJ2-1; TRBD2 agrees at 9 bases. The CDR3 has 15 residues. CDR1 is MNHNS and CDR2 is SASEGT in the germline V gene. V gave up 7 bases and J gave up 0 bases; unmatched junction bases: 4. The CDR3 here is CASNPTSGSYNEQFF. The CDR3 nucleotides read TGTGCCAGCAACCCGACTAGCGGCTCCTACAATGAGCAGTTCTTC.

In this sample, this clonotype is large. This rearrangement joins TRBV25-1 to TRBJ1-1; D call uncertain. The CDR3 sequence is 13 residues long. CDR1 MGHDK and CDR2 SYGVNS come from the germline V gene. Deletions cut 1 base from V and 7 bases from J, with 10 bases between. The CDR3 nucleotides are TGTGCCAGCAGTGAATGGTCGGGGAATGAAGCTTTCTTT. Its translation is CASSEWSGNEAFF.

The gene calls are TRBV10-3 and TRBJ1-1; TRBD1 matches 7 bases. Per germline, CDR1 ENHRY and CDR2 SYGVKD. Germline trimming cut 5 bases from V and 2 bases from J; bases unmatched to any gene: 8. The CDR3 totals 15 residues. CDR3: CAISKDRASNTEAFF. CDR3 nucleotide sequence: TGTGCCATCAGTAAAGACAGGGCGTCTAACACTGAAGCTTTCTTT.

The chain recombines TRBV6-1 with TRBJ1-2, with D hard to call. The CDR3 loop spans 11 amino acids. V shed 6 bases and J shed 3 bases, with 5 bases lying between them. Germline values: CDR1 MNHNS, CDR2 SASEGT. In nucleotides, the CDR3 is TGTGCCAGCAGCCCCCACTATGGCTACACCTTC. It translates to CASSPHYGYTF.

The rearrangement uses TRBV6-1 and TRBJ2-1; TRBD2 matches 8 bases. Trimming cost V 4 bases and J 2 bases; bases outside gene matches: 7. Germline V gene data show CDR1 as MNHNS and CDR2 as SASEGT. The CDR3 contains 16 residues. The CDR3 loop reads CASSVERESAYNEQFF. The CDR3 nucleotides are TGTGCCAGCAGTGTAGAGCGGGAGAGCGCCTACAATGAGCAGTTCTTC.

J is TRBJ1-5 and V is TRBV6-5; no definite D call. The CDR3 contains 14 residues. Looked up from germline, CDR1 is MNHEY and CDR2 is SVGAGI. V lost 0 bases and J 5 bases, leaving 8 bases between the germline ends. Here the CDR3 DNA reads TGTGCCAGCAGTTACTCGGGCAGCTATCAGCCCCAGCATTTT. Translating gives CASSYSGSYQPQHF.

A word on this clonotype: This sequence may be a read error, since a much larger clone differs from it by one base. V gene TRBV27 combines with J gene TRBJ2-1; no clear D. The CDR3 is 14 residues long. The germline gives CDR1 MNHEY, CDR2 SMNVEV (reference sequence). The CDR3 is CANSLAGLLNEQFF. The CDR3, as DNA: TGTGCCAACAGTTTAGCCGGCCTTCTTAATGAGCAGTTCTTC.

This sequence joins TRBV7-2 and TRBJ2-5, with D uncertain. The J call may be in error: the DNA end matches TRBJ2-7 better. This CDR3 is 11 amino acids long. In germline, CDR1 is SGHTA, CDR2 FQGNSA. Here the CDR3 reads CASSPLHEQYF. The CDR3 region has the DNA TGTGCCAGCAGCCCCCTCCACGAGCAGTACTTC.

V is TRBV12-3 or TRBV12-4 and J is TRBJ2-5; D gene unclear. The J call may be incorrect, as the DNA end agrees better with TRBJ2-7. The CDR3 contains 14 residues. CDR3 sequence reads: CASSLSTVPYEQYF. Written as DNA, the CDR3 is TGTGCCAGCAGTTTAAGTACAGTCCCCTACGAGCAGTACTTC.

The rearrangement joins TRBV6-1 to TRBJ2-4, with D perhaps TRBD1 (6 bases). The CDR3 runs to 14 residues. The germline V and J ends were trimmed by 5 bases and 2 bases, with 10 bases remaining between them. The germline V gene encodes CDR1 MNHNS and CDR2 SASEGT. DNA of the CDR3: TGTGCCAGCAGTCGCCAGGGGACCAAAAACATTCAGTACTTC. The encoded protein is CASSRQGTKNIQYF.

The rearrangement uses TRBV6-1 and TRBJ1-1; D unresolved. The CDR3 runs to 14 residues. V shed 1 base and J shed 4 bases, with 10 bases lying between them. Germline-derived CDR1 and CDR2 are MNHNS and SASEGT. CDR3 nucleotide sequence: TGTGCCAGCAGTGAAGAGGCGGGGTTCACTGAAGCTTTCTTT. Amino acid sequence: CASSEEAGFTEAFF.

The sample holds a few counts of this clonotype. V usage is TRBV6-1 and J usage is TRBJ2-1, with D unresolved. The DNA end is a closer match to TRBJ2-7, so the J assignment may be wrong. CDR3 size: 12 residues. Germline V lookup: CDR1 MNHNS, CDR2 SASEGT. Written as DNA, the CDR3 is TGTGCCAGCAGTGAACGTGGCTACGAGCAGTACTTC. Translation: CASSERGYEQYF.